Listed below are T cell receptor beta chains from one sample, sequenced in a study of CD8 T cells in ankylosing spondylitis. TCRdb called the 5' RACE reads again in MiXCR, with one record for every CDR3 protein. In the table there are 400,000 or so distinct CDR3 sequences, 25% to 30% of which are singletons. Sequences were obtained from blood, either unsorted or a sorted T cell fraction (not recorded which). The receptors here all came from a male donor with ankylosing spondylitis. CDR3s include the opening cysteine and the closing phenylalanine or tryptophan. The D gene is left open where the match is weak. Not all rows give a size; the values are once, few, many and, for expanded clones, a class.

V	J	size	D	DNA	CDR3
TRBV9	TRBJ2-1	-	-	TGTGCCAGCAGCGTAGGTTCAGGTCACGGTGAGCAGTTCTTC	CASSVGSGHGEQFF
TRBV7-7	TRBJ2-2	-	-	TGTGCCAGCAGCCCGAGGTTGGGAGAGAACACCGGGGAGCTGTTTTTT	CASSPRLGENTGELFF
TRBV28	TRBJ2-2	-	TRBD1	TGTGCCACCCCGTCGGACAGGGGGATCACCGGGGAGCTGTTTTTT	CATPSDRGITGELFF
TRBV12-3/TRBV12-4	TRBJ1-5	few	TRBD1	TGTGCCAGCAGTCTGGGGACAGGGGGATGGAATCAGCCCCAGCATTTT	CASSLGTGGWNQPQHF
TRBV2	TRBJ1-5	once	TRBD1	TGTGCCAGCAGTGTGCAAGGGACAGGATGGGAGCCCCAGCATTTT	CASSVQGTGWEPQHF
TRBV24-1	TRBJ2-1	-	-	TGTGCCACCAGTGAATCCGGGCAGGGGTACAATGAGCAGTTCTTC	CATSESGQGYNEQFF
TRBV4-2	TRBJ1-3	-	TRBD1	TGTGCCAGCAGCCAAGATTTGGGACAGGGGTACTCTGGAAACACCATATATTTT	CASSQDLGQGYSGNTIYF
TRBV7-2	TRBJ2-1	-	TRBD2	TGTGCCAGCAGCTTAGGCCCTGGACTAGCGTTCAATGAGCAGTTCTTC	CASSLGPGLAFNEQFF
TRBV5-1	TRBJ2-1	-	-	TGCGCCAGCAGCTTGGGGACCCTGCGCTACAATGAGCAGTTCTTC	CASSLGTLRYNEQFF
TRBV20-1	TRBJ2-5	-	-	TGCAGTGCTCTAGACGGAGCGGTTGAGACCCAGTACTTC	CSALDGAVETQYF
TRBV6-5	TRBJ2-3	many	-	TGTGCCAGCAGTTACTCGAATTCGGTTGGAGATACGCAGTATTTT	CASSYSNSVGDTQYF
TRBV5-1	TRBJ2-5	many	TRBD1	TGCGCCAGCGGCCGCACATCCGACAGGGGAGAGACCCAGTACTTC	CASGRTSDRGETQYF
TRBV3-1	TRBJ2-1	-	TRBD1	TGTGCCAGCACCCCGGGACAGGGGTATTACTCCTACAATGAGCAGTTCTTC	CASTPGQGYYSYNEQFF
TRBV6-1	TRBJ1-3	few	TRBD1	TGTGCCAGCAGTCCCAGGACAGGGACTGGAAACACCATATATTTT	CASSPRTGTGNTIYF
TRBV24-1	TRBJ2-5	few	-	TGTGCCACCAGTGATCACACCATCGGGCAAGAGACCCAGTACTTC	CATSDHTIGQETQYF
TRBV5-5	TRBJ1-2	-	-	TGTGCCAGCAGCTTGGTTCCTGCGGAACTTAACTATGGCTACACCTTC	CASSLVPAELNYGYTF
TRBV13	TRBJ1-1	few	-	TGTGCCAGCAGCTTAGGGGACAGAATGAACACTGAAGCTTTCTTT	CASSLGDRMNTEAFF
TRBV9	TRBJ2-3	-	-	TGTGCCAGCAGCAAAAACACAGATACGCAGTATTTT	CASSKNTDTQYF
TRBV3-1	TRBJ1-1	-	-	TGTGCCAGCAGCTTCAGGGCGAGGGGCACTGAAGCTTTCTTT	CASSFRARGTEAFF
TRBV6-1	TRBJ1-5	-	-	TGTGCCGTCAGGTGGGGGGTTGACCAGCCCCAGCATTTT	CAVRWGVDQPQHF
TRBV11-2	TRBJ1-5	few	-	TGTGCCAGCAGCTTAGACGGGTATGGCAATCAGCCCCAGCATTTT	CASSLDGYGNQPQHF
TRBV5-8	TRBJ1-1	many	-	TGTGCCAGCAGCTTGTTCTCTGAAGCTTTCTTT	CASSLFSEAFF
TRBV10-2	TRBJ2-3	-	-	TGCGCCAGCAGTCCTCCCCTACGGGAATTCGGTACGCAGTATTTT	CASSPPLREFGTQYF
TRBV11-2	TRBJ2-1	-	-	TGTGCCAGCAGCTTAGTTTTTAGGTCCAATGAGCAGTTCTTC	CASSLVFRSNEQFF
TRBV20-1	TRBJ1-5	-	-	TGCAGTGCTAGTGTCGCCAGGGGCCCCGATAGTGGCAATCAGCCCCAGCATTTT	CSASVARGPDSGNQPQHF
TRBV10-2	TRBJ2-3	few	TRBD2	TGCGCCAGCAGTGAGTCCCCTAGCGGGGTTAGCACAGATACGCAGTATTTT	CASSESPSGVSTDTQYF
TRBV20-1	TRBJ2-1	few	-	TGCAGTGCTAGAGTCAGGGGAGGGTATTCTTACAATGAGCAGTTCTTC	CSARVRGGYSYNEQFF
TRBV5-6	TRBJ2-7	few	-	TGTGCCAGCAGCCCGGGATGGGGGTACGAGCAGTACTTC	CASSPGWGYEQYF
TRBV5-1	TRBJ1-5	few	-	TGCGCCAGAAACTCAGGAAATTGGATTCAGCCCCAGCATTTT	CARNSGNWIQPQHF
TRBV24-1	TRBJ2-5	-	TRBD1	TGTGCCACCAGTGATCCTGCGCAGGGGGTGGGAGAGACCCAGTACTTC	CATSDPAQGVGETQYF
TRBV20-1	TRBJ2-3	few	-	TGCAGTGCTAGAGTTGGGACAGATACGCAGTATTTT	CSARVGTDTQYF
TRBV12-3/TRBV12-4	TRBJ2-3	many	TRBD2	TGTGCCAGCAGTCTAGCGGTCACAGATACGCAGTATTTT	CASSLAVTDTQYF
TRBV10-1	TRBJ2-7	-	-	TGCGCCAGCAGTGAGTATCCTAGATACGAGCAGTACTTC	CASSEYPRYEQYF
TRBV5-1	TRBJ2-5	-	TRBD2	TGCGCCAGCAGTCTTCTAGCGGGGATAGGGGCGGAGACCCAGTACTTC	CASSLLAGIGAETQYF
TRBV3-1	TRBJ1-6	-	-	TGTGCCAGCAGCCAAGATTCTGGGGTGGGGAATTCACCCCTCCACTTT	CASSQDSGVGNSPLHF
TRBV6-6	TRBJ1-1	-	-	TGTGCCAGCAGACGGGACGAGGGCACTGAAGCTTTCTTT	CASRRDEGTEAFF